The clone carrying this T cell receptor beta chain was detected only a few times. The antigen remains undetermined. Libraries for naive CD8 T cells, which were made from around 18,000 to 910,000 sorted cells, drew on 10%, 30% or 50% of the RNA. The CDR3 contains 14 residues. Trimming left V 8 bases short and J 5 bases short, with 17 bases between. CDR1 is SNHLY and CDR2 is FYNNEI in the germline V gene. This sample was included in a study of molecular identifiers for immune sequencing clone quantification. Findings and limits, study-wide: Highly expanded clone sizes could be underestimated through barcode sharing by identical TCR molecules. Clones exceeding 20 RNA copies carried over 97% of effector molecules but under 1% of naive-cell molecules.

One entry per CDR3 protein results from TCRdb running MiXCR on the PCR reads. The data show tens of thousands of distinct CDR3 sequences, roughly 20% seen once. The sample taken for sequencing was naive CD8+ T cells from blood, with Jurkat cell RNA spiked in. Stated subset: FACS-sorted CD8+CD4-CCR7+CD45RA+ naive T cells. The chain carries TRBV2 and TRBJ2-3, with D possibly being TRBD2 (7 bases). The source is a human donor in good health. Some libraries in this study had Jurkat cell RNA spiked in. The CDR3 coding sequence is TGTGCCAGCCGAGGGGGAGGGCAGGGAGATACGCAGTATTTT. It translates to CASRGGGQGDTQYF. The full variable domain, in which reference TRBV2 and TRBJ2-3 provide the parts outside the CDR3, is EPEVTQTPSHQVTQMGQEVILRCVPISNHLYFYWYRQILGQKVEFLVSFYNNEISEKSEIFDDQFSVERPDGSNFTLKIRSTKLEDSAMYFCASRGGGQGDTQYFGPGTRLTVL.